A single sample gave rise to the 2 T cell receptor beta chains below, sequenced in a study of early T cells in non-severe SARS-CoV-2 infection. From the 5' RACE reads, TCRdb called clonotypes with MiXCR, one entry per CDR3 protein. This table has tens of thousands of distinct CDR3 sequences, roughly 5.2% appearing once. The sequenced sample was whole blood. The source of these receptors is an adult who was a healthcare worker with PCR-confirmed SARS-CoV-2 infection or an uninfected control (not recorded which).

There are many counts of this clonotype. The V call is TRBV11-2, the J call TRBJ2-2; 14 bases match TRBD2. Unmatched junction bases numbered 4, after V lost 10 bases and J lost 0 bases. CDR3 size: 16 residues. The germline gives CDR1 SGHAT, CDR2 FQNNGV. The CDR3 nucleotides are TGTGCCACCGGACTAGCGGGAGGTGCGAACACCGGGGAGCTGTTTTTT. Amino acid sequence: CATGLAGGANTGELFF.

The V and J genes are TRBV2 and TRBJ2-7; TRBD2 aligns across 9 bases. This CDR3 comprises 15 residues. Germline-derived CDR1 and CDR2 are SNHLY and FYNNEI. V trimming: 10 bases; J trimming: 1 base; junction bases outside the gene matches: 11. The CDR3 DNA reads TGTGCCATTTCGGCGGGAGGGCCCATTTCCTACGAGCAGTACTTC. Translating it yields CAISAGGPISYEQYF.